This is a list of T cell receptor beta chains from one sample in a study of blood T cell repertoires in COVID-19. The repertoire was sequenced with immunoSEQ multiplex PCR; TCRdb's copy has only in-frame clones and lacks some. The sample lists around 210,000 clones; under 85% were seen once. The sample taken for sequencing was peripheral blood. These receptors all stem from a woman aged 80 or older with COVID-19, enrolled during active disease. CDR3s include the opening cysteine and the closing phenylalanine or tryptophan. D genes are given only for firm matches. The size entry is marked missing in some rows and otherwise reads once, few, many or a size class.

V	size	D	J	DNA	CDR3
TRBV2	few	TRBD1	TRBJ1-1	TGTGCCAGCAGGGGACAGGGGTACACTGAAGCTTTCTTT	CASRGQGYTEAFF
TRBV7-3	.	.	TRBJ2-1	TGTGCCAGCAGCCGAGGTCCACTAGGCGATGAGCAGTTCTTC	CASSRGPLGDEQFF
TRBV7-8	.	.	TRBJ1-2	TGTGCCAGCAGCTTAGTGGCAGGGGACGGTGGCTACACCTTC	CASSLVAGDGGYTF
TRBV5-1	.	.	TRBJ2-7	TGCGCCAGCACCAAGGCAGGGACTGCCAATTACGAGCAGTACTTC	CASTKAGTANYEQYF
TRBV27	.	TRBD1	TRBJ2-2	TGTGCCAGCAGTTTCAGGGGGCAATCGAACACCGGGGAGCTGTTTTTT	CASSFRGQSNTGELFF
TRBV2	.	TRBD1	TRBJ1-2	TGTGCCAGCAGGGATAAAGACAGGGAAGGGGGCTACACCTTC	CASRDKDREGGYTF
TRBV11-2	.	.	TRBJ1-2	TGTGCCAGCAGCTCCTACGGGGGCTACACCTTC	CASSSYGGYTF
TRBV2	.	.	TRBJ2-1	TGTGCCAGCAGTGATTGGGAGAGCTCCTACAATGAGCAGTTCTTC	CASSDWESSYNEQFF
TRBV5-1	few	TRBD1	TRBJ1-1	TGCGCCAGCAGCTTCGGGACAGCCCAAATGAACACTGAAGCTTTCTTT	CASSFGTAQMNTEAFF
TRBV4-1	.	.	TRBJ1-1	TGCGCCAGCACCGCGATCGTGAGGAAAATGAACACTGAAGCTTTCTTT	CASTAIVRKMNTEAFF
TRBV19	.	TRBD1	TRBJ2-7	TGTGCCAGTAGCCCCGGGACAGGCCCTTTCGAGCAGTACTTC	CASSPGTGPFEQYF
TRBV7-9	.	TRBD1	TRBJ1-6	TGTGCCAGCAGCTTCAGTAGGGGGCAGGCACCCCTCCACTTT	CASSFSRGQAPLHF
TRBV6-5	.	.	TRBJ2-3	TGTGCCAGCAGCTACGGGCCCTCAGATACGCAGTATTTT	CASSYGPSDTQYF
TRBV5-5	.	TRBD1	TRBJ2-5	TGTGCCAGCAGCTCGGCCCCGGACAGGAAAGAGACCCAGTACTTC	CASSSAPDRKETQYF
TRBV12-3/TRBV12-4	once	.	TRBJ2-2	TGTGCCAGCTACCCGGGGGCCGGGGAGCTGTTTTTT	CASYPGAGELFF
TRBV7-2	.	TRBD1	TRBJ2-2	TGTGCCAGCAGCAAGACAGGGTCCCCCGGGGAGCTGTTTTTT	CASSKTGSPGELFF
TRBV7-3	.	.	TRBJ1-1	TGTGCCAGCAGCTTAAGTTCTCTGAACACTGAAGCTTTCTTT	CASSLSSLNTEAFF
TRBV7-9	.	TRBD1	TRBJ1-3	TGTGCCAGCAGCTTATTGAGGACAGGAGGAAACACCATATATTTT	CASSLLRTGGNTIYF
TRBV6-5	.	TRBD2	TRBJ2-5	TGTGCCAGCAGGCGGGGGACTATCGGGACCCAGTACTTC	CASRRGTIGTQYF
TRBV5-1	.	.	TRBJ1-3	TGCGCCAGCAGCTTGAACAGTTTCTCTGGAAACACCATATATTTT	CASSLNSFSGNTIYF
TRBV5-1	.	TRBD1	TRBJ2-1	TGCGCCAGCAGCTCCCCGGACAGGCCGCGGAATGAGCAGTTCTTC	CASSSPDRPRNEQFF
TRBV9	.	.	TRBJ1-6	TGTGCCAGCAGCGCCAGAGACTATATCCGGGCAGATAATTCACCCCTCCACTTT	CASSARDYIRADNSPLHF
TRBV2	.	TRBD2	TRBJ2-1	TGTGCCAGCAGCCGAACCTGGGATGAGAGCGGGGGGACGGCGGGGGACAAGCAGTTCTTC	CASSRTWDESGGTAGDKQFF
TRBV6-6	.	.	TRBJ2-7	TGTGCCAGCAGTCGAGACAGCTACGAGCAGTACTTC	CASSRDSYEQYF
TRBV11-1	.	.	TRBJ2-2	TGTGCCAGCAGCTTAGTGTCGGGACTGGCCGGGGAGCTGTTTTTT	CASSLVSGLAGELFF
TRBV7-8	once	TRBD1	TRBJ1-5	TGTGCCAGCAGCTTTTCAGGGGGCCCTCAGCCCCAGCATTTT	CASSFSGGPQPQHF
TRBV27	.	.	TRBJ1-5	TGTGCCACCGCCAAGACGCAGGGGCCCCAGCATTTT	CATAKTQGPQHF
TRBV19	few	.	TRBJ1-2	TGTGCCAGTAGTAGGGGGGTCCAACTCTATGGCTACACCTTC	CASSRGVQLYGYTF
TRBV29-1	.	.	TRBJ1-2	TGCAGCGTTGAAGATCGGCAGGGGTACTATGGCTACACCTTC	CSVEDRQGYYGYTF
TRBV12-5	.	.	TRBJ1-1	TGTGCTAGTGGCTTTGACAGGAACACTGAAGCTTTCTTT	CASGFDRNTEAFF
TRBV6-5	once	TRBD2	TRBJ2-7	TGTGCCAGTCGACTAGCGGGGTCCTCTCCGTACTTC	CASRLAGSSPYF
TRBV7-3	.	TRBD1	TRBJ1-1	TGTGCCAGCAGCACGACAGGGGGCAGAACTGAAGCTTTCTTT	CASSTTGGRTEAFF
TRBV25-1	.	.	TRBJ1-1	TGTGCCAGCAGTGATTGGGGGAGGTTGAACACTGAAGCTTTCTTT	CASSDWGRLNTEAFF
TRBV9	.	TRBD2	TRBJ2-5	TGTGCCAGCAGCGTAGCTCGGGGGGGTCAAGAGACCCAGTACTTC	CASSVARGGQETQYF
TRBV7-9	.	.	TRBJ2-7	TGTGCCAGCAGCTCCTCTTGGGGGGATAGCTCCGAGCAGTACTTC	CASSSSWGDSSEQYF
TRBV28	.	TRBD1	TRBJ2-5	TGTGCCAGCAGTTTAACCGGGACAGCTCAAGAGACCCAGTACTTC	CASSLTGTAQETQYF
TRBV12-3/TRBV12-4	.	TRBD2	TRBJ2-7	TGTGCCAGCAGTCCGGGACTAGCGCGAGACGAGTACTTC	CASSPGLARDEYF
TRBV3-1/TRBV3-2	.	.	TRBJ1-4	TGTGCCAGCAGCCAAAAAAGGGGGACGGCAACTAATGAAAAACTGTTTTTT	CASSQKRGTATNEKLFF
TRBV6-1	.	.	TRBJ2-7	TGTGCCAGCAGTGAAGGCAGGGCCTACGAGCAGTACTTC	CASSEGRAYEQYF
TRBV5-4	few	.	TRBJ1-6	TGTGCCAGCAGCGTGCAGGGGACGCGATCACCCCTCCACTTT	CASSVQGTRSPLHF
TRBV19	.	TRBD1	TRBJ2-7	TGTGCCAGCTCAGGGACACGGGGAATAGGGGGCCAGTACTTC	CASSGTRGIGGQYF
TRBV5-1	.	TRBD2	TRBJ2-3	TGCGCCTCCGCGGGGGAGATGGGCACAGATACGCAGTATTTT	CASAGEMGTDTQYF
TRBV5-4	.	TRBD1	TRBJ1-2	TGTGCCAGCAGCTTGGGTAGGGACAGGGGTGGCTATGGCTACACCTTC	CASSLGRDRGGYGYTF
TRBV7-9	.	.	TRBJ1-1	TGTGCCAGCAGCTCGGAGCTGACTGAAGCTTTCTTT	CASSSELTEAFF
TRBV3-1/TRBV3-2	.	.	TRBJ2-7	TGTGCCAGCAGCCGAACTTACGAGCAGTACTTC	CASSRTYEQYF
TRBV5-1	.	TRBD2	TRBJ2-1	TGCGCCAGCAGCTTGGTGCTAGCGGACAATGAGCAGTTCTTC	CASSLVLADNEQFF